This T cell receptor beta chain was sequenced during a study of blood T cell repertoires in COVID-19. Whole-study context: PBMCs, B-cell-depleted T cells, or T cells were the source of the cDNA or gDNA that made up the material.

The repertoire was sequenced with immunoSEQ multiplex PCR; TCRdb's copy has only in-frame clones and lacks some. The sample records around 150,000 clones, 84% being singletons. The CDR3 spans 14 residues. In germline, CDR1 is MNHEY, CDR2 SVGEGT. With V trimmed by 2 bases and J by 15 bases, 9 bases remained unmatched. Sequences were obtained from peripheral blood. The gene calls are TRBV6-2 or TRBV6-3 and TRBJ2-1; 11 positions match TRBD1. The clonotype comes from a man between 65 and 79 years old with acute or convalescent COVID-19. In DNA form, the CDR3 reads TGTGCCAGCAGTTACGGGAGGACAGGGGGCTGGGCGTTCTTC. This translates into CASSYGRTGGWAFF.